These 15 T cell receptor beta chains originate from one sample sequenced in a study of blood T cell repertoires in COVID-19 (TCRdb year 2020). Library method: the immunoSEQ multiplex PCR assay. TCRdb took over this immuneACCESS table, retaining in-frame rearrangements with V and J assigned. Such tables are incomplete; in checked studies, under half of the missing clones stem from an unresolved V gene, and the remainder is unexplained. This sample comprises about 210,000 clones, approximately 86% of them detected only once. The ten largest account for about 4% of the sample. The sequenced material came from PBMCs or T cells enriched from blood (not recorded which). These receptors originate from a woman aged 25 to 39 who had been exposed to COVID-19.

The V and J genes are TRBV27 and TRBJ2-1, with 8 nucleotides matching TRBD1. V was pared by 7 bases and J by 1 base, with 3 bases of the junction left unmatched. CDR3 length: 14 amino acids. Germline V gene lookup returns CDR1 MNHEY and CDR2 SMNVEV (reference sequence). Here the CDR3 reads CASKGDRSYNEQFF. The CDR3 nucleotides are TGTGCCAGCAAGGGGGACAGGTCCTACAATGAGCAGTTCTTC.

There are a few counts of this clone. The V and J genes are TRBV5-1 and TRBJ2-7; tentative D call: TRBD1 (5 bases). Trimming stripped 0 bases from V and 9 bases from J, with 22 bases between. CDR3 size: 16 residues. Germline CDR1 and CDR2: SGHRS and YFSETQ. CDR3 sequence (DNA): TGCGCCAGCAGCTTGGAGGTGGGGCAACCCTACGATTGGCAGTACTTC. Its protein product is CASSLEVGQPYDWQYF.

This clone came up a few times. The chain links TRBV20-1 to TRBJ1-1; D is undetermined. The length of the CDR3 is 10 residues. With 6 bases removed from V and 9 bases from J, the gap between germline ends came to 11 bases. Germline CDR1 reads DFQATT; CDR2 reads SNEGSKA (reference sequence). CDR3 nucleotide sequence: TGCAGTGCCCGGGGAGTGAAAGCTTTCTTT. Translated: CSARGVKAFF.

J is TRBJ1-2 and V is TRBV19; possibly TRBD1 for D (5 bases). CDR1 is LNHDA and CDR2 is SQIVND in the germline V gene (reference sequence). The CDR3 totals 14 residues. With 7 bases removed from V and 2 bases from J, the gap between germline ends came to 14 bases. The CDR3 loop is CASTTLRGNYGYTF. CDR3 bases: TGTGCCAGTACAACCCTCCGGGGGAACTATGGCTACACCTTC. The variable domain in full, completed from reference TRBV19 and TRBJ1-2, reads DGGITQSPKYLFRKEGQNVTLSCEQNLNHDAMYWYRQDPGQGLRLIYYSQIVNDFQKGDIAEGYSVSREKKESFPLTVTSAQKNPTAFYLCASTTLRGNYGYTFGSGTRLTVV.

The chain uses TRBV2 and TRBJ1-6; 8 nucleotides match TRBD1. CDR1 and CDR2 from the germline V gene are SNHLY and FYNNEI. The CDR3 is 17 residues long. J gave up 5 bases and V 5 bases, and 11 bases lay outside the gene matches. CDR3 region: CASSTGQAARDNSPLHF. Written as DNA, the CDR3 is TGTGCCAGCAGTACGGGACAGGCGGCGAGAGATAATTCACCCCTCCACTTT.

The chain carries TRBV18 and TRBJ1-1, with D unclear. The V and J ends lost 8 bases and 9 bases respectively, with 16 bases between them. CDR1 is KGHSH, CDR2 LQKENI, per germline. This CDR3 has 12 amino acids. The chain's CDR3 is CASPKPRRKAFF. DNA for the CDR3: TGTGCCAGCCCTAAGCCGAGGAGAAAAGCTTTCTTT.

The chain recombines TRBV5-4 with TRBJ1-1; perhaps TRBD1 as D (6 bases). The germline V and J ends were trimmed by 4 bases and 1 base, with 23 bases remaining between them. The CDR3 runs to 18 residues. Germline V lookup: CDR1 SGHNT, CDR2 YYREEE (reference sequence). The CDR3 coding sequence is TGTGCCAGCAGCCCGGGGGGATCCGGGGGCCGAGGGAACACTGAAGCTTTCTTT. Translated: CASSPGGSGGRGNTEAFF. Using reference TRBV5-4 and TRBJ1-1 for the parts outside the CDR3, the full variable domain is ETGVTQSPTHLIKTRGQQVTLRCSSQSGHNTVSWYQQALGQGPQFIFQYYREEENGRGNFPPRFSGLQFPNYSSELNVNALELDDSALYLCASSPGGSGGRGNTEAFFGQGTRLTVV.

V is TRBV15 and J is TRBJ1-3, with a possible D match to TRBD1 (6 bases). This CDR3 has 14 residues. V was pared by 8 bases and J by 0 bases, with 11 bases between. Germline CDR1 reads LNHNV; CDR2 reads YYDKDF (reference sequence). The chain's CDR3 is CATGQTSSGNTIYF. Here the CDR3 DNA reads TGTGCCACCGGACAGACAAGCTCTGGAAACACCATATATTTT.

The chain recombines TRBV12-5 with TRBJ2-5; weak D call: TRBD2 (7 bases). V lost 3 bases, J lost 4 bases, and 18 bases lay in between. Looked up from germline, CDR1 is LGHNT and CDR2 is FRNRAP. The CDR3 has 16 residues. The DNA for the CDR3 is TGTGCTAGTGGTTTCCCCGGGGGGCCCACCCGAGAGACCCAGTACTTC. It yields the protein CASGFPGGPTRETQYF.

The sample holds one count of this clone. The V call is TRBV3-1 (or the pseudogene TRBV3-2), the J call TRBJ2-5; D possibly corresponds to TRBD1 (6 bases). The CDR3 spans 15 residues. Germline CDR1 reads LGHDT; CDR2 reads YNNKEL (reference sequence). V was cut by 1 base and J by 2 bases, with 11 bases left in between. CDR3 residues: CASSQGDTTQETQYF. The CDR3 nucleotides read TGTGCCAGCAGCCAAGGGGACACAACTCAAGAGACCCAGTACTTC.

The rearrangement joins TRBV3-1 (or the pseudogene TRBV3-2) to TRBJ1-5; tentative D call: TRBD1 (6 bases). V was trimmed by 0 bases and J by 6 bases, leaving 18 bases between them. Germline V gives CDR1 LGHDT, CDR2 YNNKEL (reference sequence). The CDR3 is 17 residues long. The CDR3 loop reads CASSQEGALGVGQPQHF. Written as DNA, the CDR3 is TGTGCCAGCAGCCAAGAGGGGGCTCTCGGGGTCGGTCAGCCCCAGCATTTT.

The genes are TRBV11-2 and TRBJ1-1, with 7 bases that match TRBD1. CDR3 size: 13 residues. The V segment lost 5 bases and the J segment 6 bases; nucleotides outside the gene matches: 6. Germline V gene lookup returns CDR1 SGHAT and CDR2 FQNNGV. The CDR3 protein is CASSQDRVAEAFF. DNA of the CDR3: TGTGCCAGCAGCCAAGACAGGGTCGCTGAAGCTTTCTTT.

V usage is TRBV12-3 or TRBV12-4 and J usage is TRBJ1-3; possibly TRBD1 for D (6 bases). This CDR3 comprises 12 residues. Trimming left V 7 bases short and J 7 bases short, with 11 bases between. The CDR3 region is CASTLTGNTIYF. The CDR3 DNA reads TGTGCCAGCACCCTAACAGGGAACACCATATATTTT.

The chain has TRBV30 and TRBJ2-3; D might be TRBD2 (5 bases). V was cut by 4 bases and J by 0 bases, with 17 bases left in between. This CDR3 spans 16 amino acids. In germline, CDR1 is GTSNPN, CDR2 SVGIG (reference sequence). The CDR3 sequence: CAWTTTKSSSTDTQYF. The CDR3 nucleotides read TGTGCCTGGACGACTACTAAATCCTCTAGCACAGATACGCAGTATTTT. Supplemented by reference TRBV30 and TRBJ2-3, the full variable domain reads SQTIHQWPATLVQPVGSPLSLECTVEGTSNPNLYWYRQAAGRGLQLLFYSVGIGQISSEVPQNLSASRPQDRQFILSSKKLLLSDSGFYLCAWTTTKSSSTDTQYFGPGTRLTVL.

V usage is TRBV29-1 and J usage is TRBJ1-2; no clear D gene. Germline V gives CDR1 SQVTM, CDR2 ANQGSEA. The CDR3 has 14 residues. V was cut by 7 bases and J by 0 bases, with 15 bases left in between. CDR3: CSAQKTLANYGYTF. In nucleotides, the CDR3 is TGCAGCGCCCAAAAAACGTTAGCTAACTATGGCTACACCTTC.